The clone carrying this T cell receptor (delta chain) was counted only a few times. A far larger clone is off by one base, so a read error is likely. Other DNA sequences in this specimen translate into the identical CDR3. This entry belongs to a study of gamma-delta T cells after stem cell transplantation. Germline CDR1 and CDR2: GEAIGNYY and EKD. The CDR3 totals 18 residues. The V gene end was trimmed by 3 bases and the J gene end by 0 bases; junction bases not matched to a gene: 15. TCRdb fed the RT-PCR reads into CATT to redo clone calling. The data show about 850 delta-chain clones, over 1.1% seen once.

The chain recombines TRDV2 with TRDJ1; TRDD3 aligns across 7 bases. The receptor comes from a human donor. It is not recorded whose cells these are; they may come from a transplant donor. The sample was gamma-delta T cells. The CDR3 region is CACDSMGDGNVYTDKLIF. The CDR3 DNA follows: TGTGCCTGTGACTCTATGGGGGACGGCAACGTGTACACCGATAAACTCATCTTT.